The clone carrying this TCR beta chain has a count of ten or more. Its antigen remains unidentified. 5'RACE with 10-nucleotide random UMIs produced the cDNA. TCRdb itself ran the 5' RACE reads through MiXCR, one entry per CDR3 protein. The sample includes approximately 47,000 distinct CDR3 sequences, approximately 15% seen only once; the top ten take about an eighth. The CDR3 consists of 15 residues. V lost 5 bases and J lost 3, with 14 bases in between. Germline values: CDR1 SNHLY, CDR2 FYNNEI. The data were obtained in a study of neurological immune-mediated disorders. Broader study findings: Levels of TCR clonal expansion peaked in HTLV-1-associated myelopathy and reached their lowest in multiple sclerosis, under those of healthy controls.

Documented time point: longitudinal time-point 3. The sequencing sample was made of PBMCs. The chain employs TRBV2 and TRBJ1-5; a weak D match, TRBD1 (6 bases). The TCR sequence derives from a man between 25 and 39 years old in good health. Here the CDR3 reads CASSPGAGINQPQHF. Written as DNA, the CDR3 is TGTGCCAGCAGTCCAGGGGCAGGAATCAATCAGCCCCAGCATTTT.